One T cell receptor beta chain is described in this entry. The antigen this receptor binds is unknown. Nothing much larger sits one base from this clone, and base qualities are not available. These data originate in a study of shared clonotypes between healthy human individuals (dated by TCRdb to about 2020). Regarding the research as a whole: A couple of women and a few men aged 18 to 49 years were included in the cohort. Different laboratories and diverse techniques were used to prepare libraries and sequence TCR repertoires, to increase sequencing depth and limit assay-specific biases. Each donor's leukapheresis produced roughly between roughly 0.94 and 9.5 billion PBMCs. Blood TCR repertoires of a handful of healthy adults were deeply sequenced to estimate repertoire size and the extent of clonotype sharing between individuals. For each donor, CD4 naive and CD4 memory were each run on three plates, CD8 naive on two plates, and CD8 memory on one plate.

Using the deep immunoSEQ assay, TCR CDR3 regions were amplified from genomic DNA by multiplex PCR. Extracted genomic DNA from each cell subset was spread evenly across all wells of several immunoSEQ 96-well plates, with each plate serving as a replicate. For sorted subsets, 150 to 250 ng of genomic DNA, equivalent to around 31,000 T cell genomes, went into each replicate PCR. Purified libraries were quantified with a Qubit 3.0 fluorometer, sized on a Bioanalyzer 2100, and re-quantified with the KAPA Library Quantification kit. Every immunoSEQ 96-well plate was sequenced on a separate single-read 150-cycle Illumina NextSeq 550 flow cell. Regarding the original processing steps: Because only junctional sequences without quality scores were contained in the immunoSEQ output, filtering matching that applied to full-length reads could not be performed. Sequences were annotated with PyIR, a Python wrapper for IgBLAST v1.9, and V/J genes and CDR3 were assigned using IMGT germline references. Reads were filtered out if the reads had weak V/J assignments (E-value above 1e-6), no CDR3, stop codons, out-of-frame junctions, or ambiguous translated residues. A V3J clonotype was defined by an identical inferred V gene, J gene, and CDR3 amino acid sequence. Percentage overlap between repertoires was calculated by dividing the number of shared unique clonotypes by the size of the smaller repertoire. RTK rarefaction, the Chao1 estimator, and Recon v2.1 estimates of unobserved clonotypes were used to assess repertoire richness. Generation probabilities for all TCRbeta clonotypes obtained by the gDNA method from four donors were computed using OLGA. This is the immuneACCESS table as TCRdb keeps it, with only in-frame sequences that have V and J called. A part of the clones is gone; compared with another copy, unresolved V genes explain less than half, and the rest is unexplained. V and J calls and clone size come straight from that table; D and trimming were deduced from the DNA. The sample has 1.5 million to 1.9 million clones on record, nearly 99% of them singletons. The top ten hold approximately 0.44% of the sample.

Taken from the germline V gene, the CDR1 and CDR2 loops are SGHRS and YFSETQ. Trimming leaves V shorter by 1 base and J shorter by 4 bases, with the junction holding 9 bases beyond the gene matches. Including the terminal cysteine and phenylalanine, the CDR3 comprises 16 residues. Of all the DNA, just the CDR3 is kept, 48 bases in frame from base 1. Results and caveats for the whole study, not just this receptor: Based on pairwise subsampling, the degree of clonotype sharing among donors was expected to be affected by sequencing depth. Sampling was restricted to blood, and TCR repertoires in tissues likely differ from the TCR repertoires found in blood. Compared with non-shared clonotypes, clonotypes shared by all four sorted-subset donors had higher generation probabilities. About 5% of naive CD4, 3.5% of naive CD8, 2.3% of memory CD4, and approximately 0.39% of memory CD8 clonotypes were shared across several donors. Even with the large sequencing depth, rarefaction of the sorted-subset datasets indicated that sequencing was incomplete. Because the study included only a small number of donors, the genetic and exposure-history diversity represented was limited. Larger estimated clonotype richness was generally found for naive subsets than for memory subsets.

Healthy HIV-negative adults with no recently reported acute infections or vaccinations were included as donors. Every donor was a Caucasian adult residing in Nashville, Tennessee, USA. CD4+ T cells were enriched through magnetic negative selection, after which naive cells were positively selected on CD45RA and the remaining negative fraction served as the memory subset. Blood was collected by leukapheresis, and PBMCs were isolated by Ficoll-Histopaque density gradient centrifugation and then cryopreserved in liquid nitrogen vapor phase. Analytical flow cytometry was used to check the purity and quantity of every magnetically sorted T cell population. From each sorted fraction, genomic DNA was isolated and quantified by UV absorbance on a Nanodrop 2000c.

The sample taken for sequencing was naive CD4+ T cells sorted from blood. The cell subset or site label for this specimen denotes: CD45RA+ positively selected. This sequence uses TRBV5-1 and TRBJ1-1, and 8 junction bases match TRBD1. This TCR derives from a man younger than 40 in good health. The CDR3 protein is CASSLYQGALLTEAFF. DNA sequence: TGCGCCAGCAGCTTGTACCAGGGGGCTTTACTCACTGAAGCTTTCTTT.